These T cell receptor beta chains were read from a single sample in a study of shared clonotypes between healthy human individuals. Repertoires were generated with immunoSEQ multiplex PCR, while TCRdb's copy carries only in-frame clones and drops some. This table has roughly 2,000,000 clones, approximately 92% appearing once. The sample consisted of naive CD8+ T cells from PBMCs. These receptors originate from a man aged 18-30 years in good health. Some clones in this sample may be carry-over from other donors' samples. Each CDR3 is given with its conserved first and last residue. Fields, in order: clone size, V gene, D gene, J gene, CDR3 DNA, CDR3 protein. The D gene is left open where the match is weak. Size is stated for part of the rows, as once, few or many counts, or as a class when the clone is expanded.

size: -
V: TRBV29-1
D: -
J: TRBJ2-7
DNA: TGCAGCGTTGAAACTAAGCGGTATCCCTACGAGCAGTACTTC
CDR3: CSVETKRYPYEQYF

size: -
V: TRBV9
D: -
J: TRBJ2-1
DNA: TGTGCCAGCAGCGTCGGACGAGATCTCTACAATGAGCAGTTCTTC
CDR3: CASSVGRDLYNEQFF

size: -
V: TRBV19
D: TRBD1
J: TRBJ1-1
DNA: TGTGCCAGTAGTCTACAGGGGTGGACTGAAGCTTTCTTT
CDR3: CASSLQGWTEAFF

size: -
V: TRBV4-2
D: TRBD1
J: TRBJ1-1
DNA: TGTGCCAGCAGCCAAGATCGAGGGACAGGGGGCGATGAAGCTTTCTTT
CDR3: CASSQDRGTGGDEAFF

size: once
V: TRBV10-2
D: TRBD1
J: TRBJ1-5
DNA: TGCGCCAGCAGCCAACCAGGGACAGGCGTCTATAGCAATCAGCCCCAGCATTTT
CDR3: CASSQPGTGVYSNQPQHF

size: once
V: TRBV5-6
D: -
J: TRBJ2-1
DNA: TGTGCCAGCAGCTCTTTCCAGCGGAGCTCCTACAATGAGCAGTTCTTC
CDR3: CASSSFQRSSYNEQFF

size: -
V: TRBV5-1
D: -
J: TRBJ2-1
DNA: TGCGCCAGCAGCGGAGGGCCGGGGAATGAGCAGTTCTTC
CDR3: CASSGGPGNEQFF

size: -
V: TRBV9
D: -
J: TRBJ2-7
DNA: TGTGCCAGCAGCCCAGCCGGGGGCCACTACGAGCAGTACTTC
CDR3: CASSPAGGHYEQYF

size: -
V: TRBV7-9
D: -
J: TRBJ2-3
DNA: TGTGCCAGCAGCTTAGCGAGAGGACCAGATACGCAGTATTTT
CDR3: CASSLARGPDTQYF

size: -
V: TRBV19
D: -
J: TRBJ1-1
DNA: TGTGCCAGTAGTATAGGAATGGGGCACACTGAAGCTTTCTTT
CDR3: CASSIGMGHTEAFF

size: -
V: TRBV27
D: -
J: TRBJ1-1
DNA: TGTGCCAGCAGTTACGGGGGTGGGACTGAAGCTTTCTTT
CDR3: CASSYGGGTEAFF

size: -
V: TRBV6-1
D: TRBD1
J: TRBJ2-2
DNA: TGTGCCAGCAGTGCCTTTTCGATTGGACAGGGCCCCGGGGAGCTGTTTTTT
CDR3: CASSAFSIGQGPGELFF

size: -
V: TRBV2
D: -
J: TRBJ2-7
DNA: TGTGCCAGCGTACAGGGCTACGAGCAGTACTTC
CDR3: CASVQGYEQYF

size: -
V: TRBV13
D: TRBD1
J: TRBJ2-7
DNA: TGTGCCAGCAGCGGATCGGACAGGGAAATCTCCGAGCAGTACTTC
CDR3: CASSGSDREISEQYF

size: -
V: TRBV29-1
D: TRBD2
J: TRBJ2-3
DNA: TGCAGCGTTATCCGGACTAGCGGGGCTAGCACAGATACGCAGTATTTT
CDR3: CSVIRTSGASTDTQYF

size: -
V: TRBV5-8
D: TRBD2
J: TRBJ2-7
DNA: TGTGCCAGCAGCTTGGCTTTGGGACTAGTGGGCTACGAGCAGTACTTC
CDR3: CASSLALGLVGYEQYF

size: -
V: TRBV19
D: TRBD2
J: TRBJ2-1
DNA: TGTGCCAGTAGTATCGAAGCACTAGCGGGAGGTGTCGATGAGCAGTTCTTC
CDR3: CASSIEALAGGVDEQFF